The TCR beta chain under discussion was sequenced for a study of blood T cells in healthy people across ages. Findings and caveats of the study: Higher diversity and more naive CD4+ cells were features of long-lived donors, compared to aged donors. Any changes in expanded clonotypes were possibly confounded, as donor CMV status remained unknown. A roughly linear age-dependent decrease characterized TCR beta diversity per million T cells.

CDR3 size: 15 residues. The germline V gene encodes CDR1 MNHEY and CDR2 SMNVEV (reference sequence). Trimming left V 3 bases short and J 0 bases short, with 10 bases between. As regards this clonotype: Its antigen is still unknown.

A sample-barcoded 5' primer and a J-beta primer mix were used in a second PCR of roughly 6 to 12 cycles. Using its own MiXCR run on the 5' RACE reads, TCRdb lists one record per CDR3 protein. Found here are 850,000 to 950,000 distinct CDR3 sequences, more than 25% of them singletons; the top ten hold around 16%. The chain carries TRBV27 and TRBJ2-3; D gene uncertain. What was sequenced was blood. The receptor was derived from a woman older than 75 in good health. The CDR3 nucleotides read TGTGCCAGCAGTTTTGTCGAGACTAGCACAGATACGCAGTATTTT. Translating it yields CASSFVETSTDTQYF.